Detailed here is one T cell receptor beta chain. This clonotype has a handful of counts. Its antigen specificity is not known. Base qualities are not recorded, but no much larger clone differs from it by a single base. The data were obtained in a study of identical twins (dated by TCRdb to about 2016). Study-wide context: The study deep-sequenced TCR alpha and beta repertoires from monozygotic twins, unrelated adults of various ages and cord blood to test whether fetal clonotypes persist. To rule out contamination, the twin experiments were replicated at different times with different library preparation protocols.

V and J are truncated by 2 bases and 5 bases respectively, leaving an intervening sequence of 17 bases. Its CDR3 holds 16 amino acids, cysteine through phenylalanine. The CDR3 DNA has 48 bases and is translated from base 1. Every donor in the study was a healthy Caucasian. The twin cohort comprised three pairs of female monozygotic twins, all aged roughly 18 to 29 years. Positive isolation kits from Invitrogen were used to isolate CD4+ and CD8+ T cell populations. The library was produced with 5' RACE. The sequencer listed for this sample is Illumina HiSeq 2000. A universal primer binding site was added through template switching, and the final cDNA carried a unique molecular identifier so that TCR cDNA molecules could be counted accurately. Specific primers in the conserved constant-segment region were used to synthesize first-strand cDNA for the TCR alpha and beta chains. To control for contamination, every cDNA library carried two barcodes: a SMART-Mk sample barcode plus Illumina barcodes. Two successive PCR steps introduced TruSeq adapter sequences along with Illumina sample barcodes. The TCR alpha and beta cDNA libraries were sequenced on the Illumina HiSeq platform using custom primers. In the paper's pipeline: MiGEC was used to process raw reads and extract unique molecular identifiers, and MiXCR was used to find CDR3 positions. For each individual, recombination models were inferred using an EM algorithm with the repgenHMM and IGoR tools. The tcR package in R was used for shared clonotype analysis, with sharing normalized by the product of cloneset sizes. Out-of-frame nonproductive sequences were analyzed to study raw recombination free of thymic and clonal selection effects. TCRdb itself trimmed the public reads at Q25 with fastp, ran MiXCR and retained productive beta chains. Each CDR3 protein gets just one entry, which takes the most common genes and DNA from the rows behind it. The V and J calls and clone size come from TCRdb's table, not from the authors' own analysis. The sample profile shows 400,000 to 550,000 distinct CDR3 sequences; 14% of them were found once. Approximately 0.9% of the sample is taken by the ten largest.

The study at large found these results: Because the same donors could not be followed over many years, the conclusions relied on cross-sectional statistical analysis. Out-of-frame TCR alpha sequences shared between twins showed an excess of low generation-probability sequences compared with coincidental sharing between unrelated individuals. Zero-insertion analyses could be partly confounded by invariant T cells such as MAIT and iNKT, though diverse VJ usage argued against such confounding for most clonotypes. In monozygotic twins, out-of-frame TCR alpha sharing was systematically underestimated by recombination models, although the models agreed with sharing between unrelated individuals. Excess twin sharing in beta out-of-frame sequences was weaker because fewer shared sequences lowered the signal-to-noise ratio. Fewer insertions were carried by abundant cord blood beta clonotypes; a weaker similar trend was observed in young adult naive repertoires, while no such trend was observed in memory repertoires.

This sample was shared with a second study, whose subject was yellow fever vaccine responses in identical twins. The second publication reports: The authors reported that the T cell response to vaccination in identical twins appeared partly convergent and partly personalized. Focusing on identical twins, the study followed the T cell clones that responded to the vaccine, and did so with precision.

The V and J genes are TRBV12-3 or TRBV12-4 and TRBJ2-3; 5 matching bases give a weak D call of TRBD2. This receptor was identified in a young woman in good health. The specimen sequenced was CD4+ T cells sorted from blood. The DNA sequence is given as TGTGCCAGCAGTTTACTCCGGGGATCATCGAGAGATACGCAGTATTTT. This codes for CASSLLRGSSRDTQYF.